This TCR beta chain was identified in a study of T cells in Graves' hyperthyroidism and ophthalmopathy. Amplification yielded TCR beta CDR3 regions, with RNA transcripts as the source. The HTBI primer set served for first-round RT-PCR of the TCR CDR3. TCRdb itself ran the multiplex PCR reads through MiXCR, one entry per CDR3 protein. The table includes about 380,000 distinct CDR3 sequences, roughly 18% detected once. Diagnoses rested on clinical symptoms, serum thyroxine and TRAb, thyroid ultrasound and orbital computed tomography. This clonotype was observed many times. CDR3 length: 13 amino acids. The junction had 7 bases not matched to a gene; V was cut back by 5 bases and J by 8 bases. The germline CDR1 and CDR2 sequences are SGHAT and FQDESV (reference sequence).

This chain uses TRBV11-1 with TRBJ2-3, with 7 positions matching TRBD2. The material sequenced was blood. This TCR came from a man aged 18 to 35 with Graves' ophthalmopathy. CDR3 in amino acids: CASSRSGEGTQYF. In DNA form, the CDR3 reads TGTGCCAGCAGCCGCAGCGGGGAAGGTACGCAGTATTTT.